This T cell receptor (beta chain) came from a study of T cells after yellow fever vaccination. Germline V lookup: CDR1 MNHEY, CDR2 SVGEGT. This CDR3 spans 13 amino acids. Trimming left V 7 bases short and J 0 bases short, with 9 bases between. TCRdb re-derived calls from the 5' RACE reads in MiXCR, one entry per CDR3 protein. This sample has 550,000 or so distinct CDR3 sequences, with roughly 21% found just once. This sample comprised PBMCs, obtained 15 days after the yellow fever booster vaccination. This sequence joins TRBV6-2 or TRBV6-3 and TRBJ1-1; D is ambiguous. The TCR comes from a man younger than 40 who received the YFV17D yellow fever vaccine. CDR3 sequence reads: CASTRLMNTEAFF. Written as DNA, the CDR3 is TGTGCCAGCACAAGGCTTATGAACACTGAAGCTTTCTTT.